This T cell receptor (beta chain) came from a study of PD-1 blockade in mismatch repair-deficient tumors. Study-wide results and caveats: Tumor-resident clones, often undetectable pretreatment in blood, expanded then contracted after pembrolizumab.

Of note for this clone: The antigen is not known.

PCR or immunohistochemistry showed mismatch repair deficiency in every enrolled patient. TCRs were sequenced from three patients responding to pembrolizumab. This CDR3 has 16 residues. V lost 4 bases and J 0 bases, leaving 14 bases between the germline ends. Germline assignment: CDR1 SGDLS and CDR2 YYNGEE. This table comes from immunoSEQ multiplex PCR, and its TCRdb copy is limited to in-frame clones, with some not included. This repertoire shows 30,000 to 40,000 clones, roughly 84% found once; its top ten account for approximately 3.9%. The sequence was obtained from an adult with mismatch repair-deficient cancer. This sample comprised peripheral blood, obtained 76 weeks after starting pembrolizumab. V is TRBV9 and J is TRBJ1-3; no definite D call. CDR3 nucleotides: TGTGCCAGCAGCTCAAGAGAACCGAGCTCTGGAAACACCATATATTTT. Amino acids: CASSSREPSSGNTIYF.